This T cell receptor beta chain was identified in a study of response to subunit inactivated influenza vaccine. For this clonotype: Its antigen is as yet unknown.

CDR1 and CDR2 (germline): DFQATT, SNEGSKA (reference sequence). The CDR3 loop spans 15 amino acids. Trimming removed 6 bases from V and 1 base from J, with 17 bases in between. MiXCR was run by TCRdb on the RT-PCR reads, yielding one entry per CDR3 protein. The table lists roughly 460,000 distinct CDR3 sequences, over 9.5% of them singletons. Whole-study results and caveats: The authors suggested that every seasonal influenza vaccination recruits few new T cells.

This receptor was identified in a man aged 45 to 65 who received an inactivated influenza vaccine. The rearrangement links TRBV20-1 to TRBJ2-3; D tentatively fits TRBD1 or TRBD2 (5 bases each). Sequenced material: PBMCs from blood, taken roughly 45 days after vaccination. The CDR3 DNA reads as TGCAGTGCCCCCGGGACGCGGACCCGCACAGATACGCAGTATTTT. As protein: CSAPGTRTRTDTQYF.